This entry features one T cell receptor beta chain sequence. The antigen is unknown. The data stem from a study of shared clonotypes between healthy human individuals. Study overall: Sampling drew on donors who were two women and a few men aged 18 to 49.

The authors split each subset's genomic DNA evenly across several immunoSEQ plates. Produced via immunoSEQ multiplex PCR; TCRdb's table is partial and in-frame only. The repertoire has 550,000 to 600,000 clones, roughly 79% of them found once; the top ten carry around 11%. The study, taken as a whole, reports: Clonotype sharing levels among donors were expected to vary with sequencing depth.

This receptor was obtained from a woman between 35 and 50 years old in good health. Some clones in this sample may be carry-over from other donors' samples. Input material: PBMCs.

This CDR3 reads CASRSDGTYEQYF. CDR3 DNA sequence: TGTGCCAGCAGATCCGACGGTACCTACGAGCAGTACTTC. The gene calls are TRBV7-2 and TRBJ2-7; no clear D. This CDR3 has 13 amino acids. Trimming took 6 bases from V and 2 from J, leaving 11 bases between them. Germline assignment: CDR1 SGHTA and CDR2 FQGNSA.